These T cell receptor beta chains were read from a single sample in a study of technical replicates of blood from several donors. Sequencing was performed with immunoSEQ multiplex PCR; in TCRdb, only in-frame clones are kept and a portion is missing. The sample yields 40,000 to 60,000 clones, approximately 86% seen once. Sequencing was done on a sample of PBMCs. These receptors were obtained from a human donor in good health. Some clones in this sample may be carry-over from other donors' samples. The CDR3 runs from the conserved cysteine through the conserved F or W. A D gene is named only where the DNA matches it firmly. Not every row has a clone size; where given, it reads once, few, many or a size class.

v_gene,abundance,j_gene,d_gene,CDR3aa,CDR3nt
TRBV11-2,.,TRBJ2-1,TRBD1,CASSLVTGSHEQFF,TGTGCCAGCAGCTTAGTGACAGGGTCCCATGAGCAGTTCTTC
TRBV6-1,once,TRBJ1-5,TRBD1,CASITGTGGNQPQHF,TGTGCCAGCATTACCGGGACAGGGGGCAATCAGCCCCAGCATTTT
TRBV7-8,.,TRBJ1-1,TRBD1,CASSPRTGPTEAFF,TGTGCCAGCAGCCCCAGGACAGGGCCGACTGAAGCTTTCTTT
TRBV19,few,TRBJ1-2,TRBD1,CASSILDRDPGYTF,TGTGCCAGTAGTATCCTGGACAGGGACCCAGGCTACACCTTC
TRBV11-2,.,TRBJ1-1,.,CASSLEGQFMNTEAFF,TGTGCCAGCAGCTTAGAAGGACAATTCATGAACACTGAAGCTTTCTTT
TRBV4-2,.,TRBJ2-3,TRBD2,CASSPSPAGGPDTQYF,TGTGCCAGCAGCCCCTCTCCAGCGGGGGGGCCCGATACGCAGTATTTT
TRBV4-3,once,TRBJ1-3,TRBD1,CASSISGTGTSGNTIYF,TGCGCCAGCAGTATCTCCGGGACAGGGACCTCTGGAAACACCATATATTTT
TRBV4-1,.,TRBJ2-7,TRBD1,CASSPQWSRTGSYEQYF,TGCGCCAGCAGCCCCCAATGGAGCCGGACAGGGTCGTACGAGCAGTACTTC
TRBV7-6,.,TRBJ2-7,.,CASSLYYEQYF,TGTGCCAGCAGCTTGTACTACGAGCAGTACTTC
TRBV19,.,TRBJ2-6,.,CASSEGAGANVLTF,TGTGCCAGTAGTGAGGGGGCTGGGGCCAACGTCCTGACTTTC
TRBV10-3,.,TRBJ2-2,.,CAIAGTQNTGELFF,TGTGCCATCGCAGGGACTCAGAACACCGGGGAGCTGTTTTTT
TRBV5-6,once,TRBJ2-7,.,CASSSDSYEQYF,TGTGCCAGCAGCTCGGACAGCTACGAGCAGTACTTC
TRBV7-2,.,TRBJ2-5,TRBD1,CASSPTGGAETQYF,TGTGCCAGCAGCCCCACAGGGGGCGCAGAGACCCAGTACTTC
TRBV11-2,medium-sized,TRBJ2-5,TRBD2,CASTAWPAGEETQYF,TGTGCCAGCACTGCTTGGCCAGCGGGGGAGGAGACCCAGTACTTC
TRBV27,.,TRBJ2-7,.,CASSFVGRREQYF,TGTGCCAGCAGTTTTGTGGGGAGAAGGGAGCAGTACTTC
TRBV7-9,.,TRBJ1-1,TRBD1,CASSLKGAALTEAFF,TGTGCCAGCAGCTTAAAGGGGGCAGCTCTCACTGAAGCTTTCTTT
TRBV5-6,few,TRBJ1-1,TRBD1,CASSHQGAINTEAFF,TGTGCCAGCAGCCACCAGGGGGCGATTAACACTGAAGCTTTCTTT
TRBV5-1,.,TRBJ1-1,TRBD1,CASSGTADFNTEAFF,TGCGCCAGCAGCGGGACAGCCGATTTTAACACTGAAGCTTTCTTT
TRBV9,.,TRBJ1-1,.,CASSITGMSTEAFF,TGTGCCAGCAGCATTACAGGGATGAGCACTGAAGCTTTCTTT
TRBV18,.,TRBJ2-1,TRBD1,CASSPEAGTGRNEQFF,TGTGCCAGCTCACCCGAGGCTGGGACAGGGCGAAATGAGCAGTTCTTC
TRBV5-4,.,TRBJ1-3,.,CASSLEDTAGNTIYF,TGTGCCAGCAGCTTGGAAGATACGGCTGGAAACACCATATATTTT
TRBV25-1,few,TRBJ1-1,.,CASSESAQGGTEAFF,TGTGCCAGCAGTGAATCGGCTCAGGGAGGCACTGAAGCTTTCTTT
TRBV15,.,TRBJ1-2,TRBD1,CATSRGQGSANYGYTF,TGTGCCACCAGCAGGGGACAGGGGAGCGCTAACTATGGCTACACCTTC
TRBV5-1,.,TRBJ1-4,.,CASSPRSRFATNEKLFF,TGCGCCAGCAGCCCCAGATCCAGATTTGCAACTAATGAAAAACTGTTTTTT
TRBV6-5,.,TRBJ1-2,.,CASSSGFYYGYTF,TGTGCCAGCAGCTCCGGGTTCTACTATGGCTACACCTTC
TRBV29-1,.,TRBJ1-2,TRBD1,CSAGTGVYGYTF,TGCAGCGCCGGAACAGGGGTCTATGGCTACACCTTC
TRBV5-1,.,TRBJ2-3,.,CASSPSAGGGRDTQYF,TGCGCCAGCAGCCCAAGCGCAGGGGGAGGTAGAGATACGCAGTATTTT
TRBV18,.,TRBJ1-1,TRBD1,CASSPGTALEAFF,TGTGCCAGCTCACCCGGGACAGCCCTTGAAGCTTTCTTT
TRBV5-6,.,TRBJ1-1,.,CASSLWYENTEAFF,TGTGCCAGCAGTCTATGGTATGAGAACACTGAAGCTTTCTTT
TRBV19,.,TRBJ2-5,.,CATQTGSETQYF,TGTGCCACCCAGACAGGTTCTGAGACCCAGTACTTC
TRBV15,once,TRBJ2-7,.,CATSRDGGAGSYEQYF,TGTGCCACCAGCAGAGATGGTGGGGCAGGGTCCTACGAGCAGTACTTC
TRBV7-8,.,TRBJ1-4,.,CASSLRTGFSEKLFF,TGTGCCAGCAGCTTACGCACAGGGTTTAGCGAAAAACTGTTTTTT
TRBV6-6,.,TRBJ2-2,TRBD2,CARLAGVAGELFF,TGTGCCAGACTAGCGGGAGTGGCCGGGGAGCTGTTTTTT
TRBV4-2,.,TRBJ2-3,.,CASSQGESGGTDTQYF,TGTGCCAGCAGCCAAGGAGAAAGTGGGGGGACAGATACGCAGTATTTT
TRBV5-4,.,TRBJ1-2,.,CASSIRGMRVNYGYTF,TGTGCCAGCAGTATTAGAGGGATGCGGGTCAACTATGGCTACACCTTC
TRBV2,.,TRBJ1-5,.,CASTTDSVNQPQHF,TGTGCCAGCACCACTGACAGTGTCAATCAGCCCCAGCATTTT
TRBV19,.,TRBJ2-3,.,CASSIQSTDTQYF,TGTGCCAGTAGTATCCAGAGCACAGATACGCAGTATTTT
TRBV18,once,TRBJ1-6,.,CASSESQGTSPLHF,TGTGCCAGCTCAGAATCACAGGGTACTTCACCCCTCCACTTT
TRBV7-9,.,TRBJ2-1,.,CASSLALAGEQFF,TGTGCCAGCAGCTTAGCGCTAGCTGGTGAGCAGTTCTTC
TRBV30,.,TRBJ1-2,TRBD1,CAWSPSPRQGARRRGYTF,TGTGCCTGGAGTCCCTCTCCTAGACAGGGGGCGAGAAGACGTGGCTACACCTTC
TRBV6-1,.,TRBJ1-1,.,CASSGEPGELNTEAFF,TGTGCCAGCAGTGGGGAGCCGGGAGAATTGAACACTGAAGCTTTCTTT
TRBV30,.,TRBJ2-7,TRBD2,CAWMGLAGVEQYF,TGTGCCTGGATGGGACTAGCGGGAGTCGAGCAGTACTTC
TRBV19,.,TRBJ1-6,TRBD1,CASSILQGTNSPLHF,TGTGCCAGTAGTATTCTACAGGGGACTAATTCACCCCTCCACTTT
TRBV27,.,TRBJ1-2,.,CASSPHLGAWVYGYTF,TGTGCCAGCAGTCCTCACTTGGGGGCGTGGGTCTATGGCTACACCTTC
TRBV12-5,.,TRBJ2-2,TRBD2,CASGLMGLVGTGELFF,TGTGCTAGTGGTTTGATGGGACTAGTCGGCACCGGGGAGCTGTTTTTT
TRBV4-1,.,TRBJ2-2,.,CASSQDGGQYTGELFF,TGCGCCAGCAGCCAAGATGGAGGACAGTACACCGGGGAGCTGTTTTTT
TRBV4-1,.,TRBJ2-2,TRBD2,CASSQRTSNTGELFF,TGCGCCAGCAGCCAACGGACTAGTAACACCGGGGAGCTGTTTTTT
TRBV5-4,few,TRBJ1-2,.,CASSLQGLNYGYTF,TGTGCCAGCAGCTTGCAGGGGCTGAACTATGGCTACACCTTC
TRBV19,.,TRBJ2-2,.,CASSIIGKGGTGELFF,TGTGCCAGTAGTATAATAGGAAAGGGAGGCACCGGGGAGCTGTTTTTT
TRBV9,.,TRBJ2-2,.,CASSKQGTGELFF,TGTGCCAGCTCCAAACAGGGCACCGGGGAGCTGTTTTTT
TRBV4-2,once,TRBJ2-3,TRBD2,CASSQDWLAGGDTQYF,TGTGCCAGCAGCCAAGATTGGCTAGCGGGGGGGGATACGCAGTATTTT
TRBV4-3,.,TRBJ1-2,.,CASSQGARTMAGYTF,TGCGCCAGCAGCCAAGGCGCCAGGACTATGGCTGGCTACACCTTC
TRBV7-2,.,TRBJ2-3,TRBD2,CASSSAAGETDTQYF,TGTGCCAGCAGCTCAGCGGCGGGGGAGACAGATACGCAGTATTTT
TRBV27,few,TRBJ2-7,.,CASSPGQRVYEQYF,TGTGCCAGCAGTCCAGGACAGAGAGTCTACGAGCAGTACTTC
TRBV30,.,TRBJ2-1,TRBD2,CAWKRGTPSEQFF,TGTGCCTGGAAGCGGGGCACCCCCAGTGAGCAGTTCTTC